The next 25 T cell receptor beta chains were all read from a single sample in a study of T-cell reconstitution after alpha-beta-depleted transplantation in children. Unique molecular identifiers were used in preparing the TCRbeta library. TCRdb ran MiXCR on the PCR reads and lists one entry per CDR3 protein. Found here are approximately 110,000 distinct CDR3 sequences, 20% to 25% of them singletons; the top ten hold over 9.5%. The material was PBMCs, mostly from graft donor cells, obtained 180 days after TCRalphabeta/CD19-depleted stem cell transplant. The receptors were sampled from a male patient aged 2-10 years who had a stem cell transplant for chronic granulomatous disease, so the T cells may come from the graft donor.

The rearrangement uses TRBV7-9 and TRBJ1-4, with 7 bases aligning to TRBD1. The trim removed 4 bases at V and 3 bases at J, leaving 2 bases unmatched. Germline CDR1 is SEHNR and CDR2 is FQNEAQ (reference sequence). This CDR3 comprises 14 residues. CDR3 nucleotide sequence: TGTGCCAGCAGCTCGACAGGGCCTAATGAAAAACTGTTTTTT. Translating it yields CASSSTGPNEKLFF.

Remarks on this clonotype: Relative to the germline gene, one junction end is altered; a read error may explain this. V usage is TRBV9 and J usage is TRBJ2-1; D call uncertain. Germline V CDR1 and CDR2: SGDLS, YYNGEE. This CDR3 contains 12 residues. The CDR3 loop reads CASSVGSSERFF. The DNA for the CDR3 is TGTGCCAGCAGCGTAGGGTCCTCCGAGCGGTTCTTC.

This chain links TRBV9 with TRBJ2-2, with D unclear. Germline V lookup: CDR1 SGDLS, CDR2 YYNGEE. Deletions cut 5 bases from V and 2 bases from J, with 7 bases between. The CDR3 is made up of 13 amino acids. CDR3 nucleotide sequence: TGTGCCAGCAGAAGTGAAAACACCGGGGAGCTGTTTTTT. It codes for CASRSENTGELFF.

This clonotype was observed a few times. This chain uses TRBV5-1 with TRBJ1-5; D remains unclear. The CDR3 is made up of 13 amino acids. The germline gives CDR1 SGHRS, CDR2 YFSETQ. V dropped 3 bases and J dropped 7 bases, with 11 bases sitting between them. The CDR3 DNA reads TGCGCCAGCAGCTCTTGGGGAGGGCAGCCCCAGCATTTT. Its translation is CASSSWGGQPQHF. Variable domain in full (rest from reference TRBV5-1 and TRBJ1-5): KAGVTQTPRYLIKTRGQQVTLSCSPISGHRSVSWYQQTPGQGLQFLFEYFSETQRNKGNFPGRFSGRQFSNSRSEMNVSTLELGDSALYLCASSSWGGQPQHFGDGTRLSIL.

This clonotype was seen a few times. V is TRBV30 and J is TRBJ2-1; D gene uncertain. Per the germline V gene, CDR1 is GTSNPN and CDR2 is SVGIG (reference sequence). Deletions cut 2 bases from V and 9 bases from J, with 14 bases between. The CDR3 spans 13 residues. CDR3 DNA sequence: TGTGCCTGGAGTAGTGGAGAGCCAGGTGAGCAGTTCTTC. Translation gives CAWSSGEPGEQFF.

Many counts were recorded for this clonotype. The genes are TRBV15 and TRBJ2-3; 9 bases are a match to TRBD2. The V and J ends lost 5 bases and 4 bases, in that order; junction bases with no gene match: 10. Germline values: CDR1 LNHNV, CDR2 YYDKDF (reference sequence). The CDR3 is made up of 16 amino acids. The CDR3 loop is CATSRRVAGDSDTQYF. The CDR3 DNA sequence: TGTGCCACCAGCCGTAGAGTAGCGGGAGACTCAGATACGCAGTATTTT.

The chain combines TRBV10-3 with TRBJ2-1; 8 bases fit TRBD2. CDR1 ENHRY and CDR2 SYGVKD come from the germline V gene. With 4 bases clipped from V and 5 bases from J, the junction kept 10 bases outside the gene matches. The CDR3 loop spans 16 amino acids. Here the CDR3 DNA reads TGTGCCATCAGTGCCGTTGCGGGGGGCCAGGACAATGAGCAGTTCTTC. It is translated as CAISAVAGGQDNEQFF.

Many counts were recorded for this clonotype. This chain uses TRBV28 with TRBJ2-7; D uncertain. V lost 3 bases, J lost 2 bases, and 17 bases lay in between. The V gene's germline CDR1 is MDHEN and CDR2 SYDVKM. The CDR3 contains 16 residues. The CDR3 loop is CASSFAVSGIPYEQYF. CDR3 DNA sequence: TGTGCCAGCAGTTTTGCGGTGTCGGGCATCCCCTACGAGCAGTACTTC.

This clonotype came up a few times. The rearrangement joins TRBV29-1 to TRBJ2-7; 7 positions agree with TRBD2. Trimming removed 6 bases from V and 5 bases from J; junction bases left unmatched: 10. Looked up from germline, CDR1 is SQVTM and CDR2 is ANQGSEA. The CDR3 runs to 13 residues. This chain's CDR3 is CSVPMGGDHEQYF. In nucleotides, the CDR3 is TGCAGCGTCCCAATGGGGGGGGACCACGAGCAGTACTTC.

To note about this clonotype: A read error may explain this, as a much larger clone is one base away. The gene calls are TRBV7-9 and TRBJ1-2; D not certain. The CDR3 loop spans 13 amino acids. The germline gives CDR1 SEHNR, CDR2 FQNEAQ (reference sequence). In DNA form, the CDR3 reads TGTGCCAGCAGCTTCATGGGCTACTATGGCTACAACTTC. Protein sequence: CASSFMGYYGYNF.

CDR3: CSVAVPGQGMNTEAFF. The CDR3 region has the DNA TGCAGCGTTGCTGTCCCGGGACAGGGGATGAACACTGAAGCTTTCTTT. The J gene is TRBJ1-1, the V gene TRBV29-1, with TRBD1 matching 10 bases. The V gene's germline CDR1 is SQVTM and CDR2 ANQGSEA. The V gene end was trimmed by 4 bases and the J gene end by 0 bases; junction bases not matched to a gene: 8. The CDR3 length is 16 residues.

The chain employs TRBV7-6 and TRBJ2-5, with TRBD1 matching 9 bases. The germline gives CDR1 SGHVS, CDR2 FNYEAQ. The CDR3 totals 15 residues. Losses at the gene ends were 4 bases for V and 3 bases for J; bases not matched to a gene: 6. The CDR3 protein is CASSSRTGEKETQYF. The CDR3, as DNA: TGTGCCAGCAGCTCCCGGACAGGGGAAAAAGAGACCCAGTACTTC. Full variable domain (remainder filled in from reference TRBV7-6 and TRBJ2-5): GAGVSQSPRYKVTKRGQDVALRCDPISGHVSLYWYRQALGQGPEFLTYFNYEAQQDKSGLPNDRFSAERPEGSISTLTIQRTEQRDSAMYRCASSSRTGEKETQYFGPGTRLLVL.

This clonotype appeared many times. J is TRBJ2-6 and V is TRBV12-3 or TRBV12-4; no reliable D call. The V gene lost 4 bases and the J gene lost 1 base, with 8 bases spanning the gap. The CDR3 is made up of 15 amino acids. The CDR3 protein is CASSYKESGANVLTF. The CDR3 nucleotides are TGTGCCAGCAGTTATAAGGAGTCTGGGGCCAACGTCCTGACTTTC.

About this clonotype: A read error may explain this, as a much larger clone is one base away. The rearrangement joins TRBV29-1 to TRBJ2-1, with TRBD1 matching 10 bases. Per germline, CDR1 SQVTM and CDR2 ANQGSEA. CDR3 length: 13 residues. The CDR3 nucleotides read TGCAGCGTTGCGGGACAGGGGCACAATGTGCAGTTCTTC. This gives the protein CSVAGQGHNVQFF.

This clonotype was seen at least ten times. This chain links TRBV20-1 with TRBJ2-1; 10 bases are shared with TRBD2. Germline trimming cut 6 bases from V and 9 bases from J; bases unmatched to any gene: 11. This CDR3 spans 14 amino acids. Germline V gives CDR1 DFQATT, CDR2 SNEGSKA (reference sequence). As DNA, the CDR3 is TGCAGTGCCTATAGTCTAGCGGGAGAGGGTGAGCAGTTCTTC. It yields the protein CSAYSLAGEGEQFF.

The rearrangement uses TRBV12-3 or TRBV12-4 and TRBJ1-5; no reliable D call. The CDR3 covers 17 residues. The V end was cut by 4 bases, the J end by 0 bases, with 16 bases between. CDR3 amino acids: CASSSFPHANSNQPQHF. In DNA, the CDR3 is TGTGCCAGCAGTTCCTTCCCACACGCTAATAGCAATCAGCCCCAGCATTTT.

This clonotype was seen a handful of times. The chain employs TRBV5-5 and TRBJ2-1; D gene uncertain. The CDR3 is 15 amino acids. V shed 5 bases and J shed 4 bases, with 16 bases lying between them. Germline-derived CDR1 and CDR2 are SGHKS and YYEKEE (reference sequence). Written as DNA, the CDR3 is TGTGCCAGCAGTAAAACCCAGGTCCGTTACAATGAGCAGTTCTTC. Translation gives CASSKTQVRYNEQFF.

This clonotype has a single count. The chain employs TRBV5-1 and TRBJ2-2; D gene uncertain. There are 13 residues in the CDR3. The V end lost 4 bases, the J end lost 4 bases, and 8 bases lay between the germline ends. CDR1 and CDR2 (germline): SGHRS, YFSETQ. The CDR3 DNA reads TGCGCCAGCAGCGAGGATTTCACCGGGGAGCTGTTTTTT. As protein: CASSEDFTGELFF.

The chain uses TRBV20-1 and TRBJ1-5, with D tentatively TRBD1 (6 bases). V lost 2 bases, J lost 3 bases, and 14 bases lay in between. CDR3 length: 15 residues. Germline CDR1 reads DFQATT; CDR2 reads SNEGSKA (reference sequence). The CDR3 DNA is TGCAGTGCTAGAAAAACAGGGAGGGCCAATCAGCCCCAGCATTTT. Its translation is CSARKTGRANQPQHF.

CDR3 protein: CSASLAGAGHTQYF. The CDR3 bases are TGCAGTGCTAGCTTAGCGGGGGCCGGGCATACGCAGTATTTT. The rearrangement uses TRBV20-1 and TRBJ2-3, with TRBD2 matching 9 bases. CDR3 size: 14 residues. Trimming took 3 bases from V and 7 from J; bases not matched to a gene: 8. Germline assignment: CDR1 DFQATT and CDR2 SNEGSKA (reference sequence).

In its sample, this clonotype was seen once. One end of the junction varies from germline; a read error may be responsible. The V gene is TRBV20-1, the J gene TRBJ2-7; 8 bases map to TRBD2. The V gene's germline CDR1 is DFQATT and CDR2 SNEGSKA (reference sequence). The CDR3 contains 15 residues. The CDR3 DNA is TGCTGTGCTCCCCCCTGGGCGGGGGGTACGTACGAGCAGTACTTC. Protein sequence: CCAPPWAGGTYEQYF.

J is TRBJ2-4 and V is TRBV20-1; either TRBD1 or TRBD2 may supply D (5 bases each). Germline V gene lookup returns CDR1 DFQATT and CDR2 SNEGSKA (reference sequence). The V end lost 6 bases, the J end lost 0 bases, and 12 bases lay between the germline ends. The CDR3 spans 14 residues. The CDR3 here is CSATGDLAKNIQYF. Written as DNA, the CDR3 is TGCAGTGCCACCGGGGACCTAGCCAAAAACATTCAGTACTTC.

This clonotype was seen many times. This chain joins TRBV29-1 and TRBJ2-3; 8 bases agree with TRBD1. CDR1 is SQVTM, CDR2 ANQGSEA, per germline. The CDR3 runs 14 residues. Unmatched junction bases numbered 6, after V lost 4 bases and J lost 3 bases. The CDR3 bases are TGCAGCGTTGTCACAGGGGGTTGGACAGATACGCAGTATTTT. Its translation is CSVVTGGWTDTQYF.

The sample holds many counts of this clonotype. The CDR3 coding sequence is TGCAGTGCTAGAGCGGAGGGACTAATCCCAGAGACCCAGTACTTC. Its protein is CSARAEGLIPETQYF. This chain joins TRBV20-1 and TRBJ2-5; 7 bases are shared with TRBD2. CDR3 length: 15 residues. The V and J ends lost 1 base and 4 bases, in that order; junction bases with no gene match: 9. Germline CDR1 DFQATT, CDR2 SNEGSKA (reference sequence).

This rearrangement joins TRBV5-1 to TRBJ2-3; D possibly matches TRBD1 or TRBD2 (5 bases each). V lost 0 bases, J lost 4 bases, and 12 bases lay in between. Germline-derived CDR1 and CDR2 are SGHRS and YFSETQ. The CDR3 contains 15 residues. CDR3 sequence (DNA): TGCGCCAGCAGCTTGGACGGGACGGGCTCAGATACGCAGTATTTT. Its protein product is CASSLDGTGSDTQYF.